This T cell receptor beta chain derives from a study of blood T cell repertoires in COVID-19. Whole-study context: Italy, Spain and the United States were the sources of the convalescent and acute COVID-19 samples. Sources were T cells, B-cell-depleted T cells, or PBMCs; the material itself was cDNA or gDNA.

The CDR3 has 12 residues. In germline, CDR1 is LNHDA, CDR2 SQIVND (reference sequence). The V end lost 3 bases, the J end lost 8 bases, and 9 bases lay between the germline ends. TCRdb's copy holds only in-frame clones and misses some; the assay was immunoSEQ multiplex PCR. The sample includes 160,000 or so clones, about nine tenths seen only once; the top ten take 3.5% to 4%. V is TRBV19 and J is TRBJ2-3; a possible D gene is TRBD2 (6 bases). Input material: peripheral blood. The sequence was obtained from a woman aged 70-85 years with acute or convalescent COVID-19. Here the CDR3 reads CASSMGGGTQYF. In DNA, the CDR3 is TGTGCCAGTAGTATGGGAGGCGGTACGCAGTATTTT.